This T cell receptor (beta chain) was identified during a study of Graves' ophthalmopathy and Graves' hyperthyroidism. The study, taken as a whole, reports: Detected in blood as well were most expanded thyroid clonotypes with frequency above 0.001. Discriminating ophthalmopathy from stable hyperthyroidism, a 13-signature model attained a sensitivity of about 89% and a specificity of just under 84%. The model's prediction of ophthalmopathy progression had roughly 70% sensitivity and approximately 72% specificity.

With 1 base clipped from V and 5 bases from J, the junction kept 3 bases outside the gene matches. This CDR3 contains 14 residues. Per the germline V gene, CDR1 is KGHSH and CDR2 is LQKENI. Amplification targeted the TCR beta CDR3 regions, with RNA transcripts as the source material. RT-PCR was first run with HTBI primers, then multiplex PCR in a second round. TCRdb used MiXCR to reprocess the multiplex PCR reads, holding one entry per CDR3 protein. The sample lists around 1,200,000 distinct CDR3 sequences, 35% to 40% occurring once. This clonotype turned up a few times. Its antigen is as yet unknown. Patients with other autoimmune diseases, uncontrolled infections, pregnancy or lactation were excluded.

The V call is TRBV18, the J call TRBJ2-5; 8 nucleotides agree with TRBD1. Sequences were obtained from peripheral blood or thyroid tissue (not recorded which). The sequence was obtained from an adult man with Graves' hyperthyroidism. CDR3 in DNA: TGTGCCAGCTCACCACGTCCAGGGGGCGAGACCCAGTACTTC. It encodes CASSPRPGGETQYF. Combining the CDR3 with reference TRBV18 and TRBJ2-5 gives the whole variable domain NAGVMQNPRHLVRRRGQEARLRCSPMKGHSHVYWYRQLPEEGLKFMVYLQKENIIDESGMPKERFSAEFPKEGPSILRIQQVVRGDSAAYFCASSPRPGGETQYFGPGTRLLVL.